This entry features one T cell receptor beta chain sequence. Its target is not known. J lost 2 bases, V lost 7 bases, and 8 bases had no gene match. The CDR3 extends over 15 amino acids. Looked up from germline, CDR1 is SQVTM and CDR2 is ANQGSEA. The source of the sample is a study of cytomegalovirus exposure and HLA in healthy donors. Background on the study: In an earlier analysis, 90 million to 130 million unique TCR beta sequences were found from 150 million to 200 million T cells.

Study-level findings and limits: Researchers reported in a later analysis that a missense DCLRE1C variant was tied to TCR beta V- and J-gene trimming. There were a few CMV-associated chains whose specificity for CMV antigens was confirmed in vitro. At a 0.05 false discovery rate, a later analysis found around 17,000 TCR beta sequences to be associated with HLA alleles.

A multiplex PCR was run with 60 Vbeta primers and 13 Jbeta primers. TCRdb keeps only in-frame clones here, not all; method: immunoSEQ multiplex PCR. The sample yields around 160,000 clones, around three quarters seen once. The chain has TRBV29-1 and TRBJ1-3; 10 bases match TRBD1. The TCR comes from a man aged 40-49 years in good health and CMV-seropositive. The specimen sequenced was PBMCs. The CDR3 nucleotides read TGCAGCGCTGACAGGGGGCGATCACCTGGAAACACCATATATTTT. It yields the protein CSADRGRSPGNTIYF.